This TCR beta chain came from a study of CD8 T cells in Susac syndrome (dated by TCRdb to the late 2010s). About the full investigation: The study used repertoire sequencing to test whether antigen drove CD8+ T cell activation and differentiation in Susac syndrome. Clonality of the CD8+ T cell repertoire was compared between about a dozen healthy donors, roughly 14 Susac syndrome patients and roughly 16 multiple sclerosis patients. Overall study outcomes, separate from this receptor: The study acknowledged that relatively few individuals were included in the TCR sequencing and HLA analysis.

About this clonotype: Its antigen remains unidentified. One base away there is no much larger clone; base qualities are not given.

Peripheral blood CD8+ and CD4+ T cells from healthy donors, Susac syndrome patients and multiple sclerosis patients were profiled by high-throughput TCR beta sequencing. The multiple sclerosis controls were treatment-naive patients who had stable or active relapsing-remitting disease and met the revised McDonald criteria. Bulk CD8+ and CD4+ T cells were purified by magnetic negative isolation, whereas CD8+ TEMRA cells were enriched by FACS. Blood was drawn into EDTA tubes, processed within 24 hours, and PBMCs were isolated by density gradient centrifugation. PBMCs intended for TCR sequencing were cryopreserved in liquid nitrogen and were subsequently thawed in a 37 degrees C water bath. A purity of at least 90% was achieved for sorted or isolated CD4+, CD8+ and CD8+ TEMRA cells. RNA was extracted using the RNeasy kit, and roughly 0.45 to 1 ug of the RNA was reverse transcribed with random hexamers. The immunoSEQ multiplex PCR assay, covering 54 Vbeta and 13 Jbeta segments, was used to amplify TCR beta CDR3 regions. To correct PCR amplification bias, a synthetic template baseline was used for both primer optimization and computational correction. The original pipeline was this. Only productive sequences were kept, with reads annotated to V, D and J genes according to IMGT and analyzed in immunoSEQ Analyzer. Clonality was calculated as one minus the Shannon entropy normalized by log2 of the number of productive unique sequences. For each patient and control, public and private clones were evaluated within the 100 most prevalent clones. Clones were defined as Susac-specific when absent from the healthy and MS cohorts, from fewer than 1,200 published viral clones and from other ImmuneACCESS disease sequences. The public reads were run again by TCRdb, first through fastp at Q25 and then through MiXCR, and only productive beta chains were kept. Merged by CDR3 protein, the rows form single entries marked with the most common genes and DNA. Clone size and V and J calls follow TCRdb, not the original study. The sample contains about 150,000 distinct CDR3 sequences, nearly 97% of them found a single time. The leading ten clones occupy 0.14% to 0.15% of the sample.

At the junction V is shortened by 7 bases and J by 1 base, with 10 bases in between. CDR1 LNHDA and CDR2 SQIVND were looked up in the germline V gene (reference sequence). There are 13 amino acids in the CDR3, from cysteine to phenylalanine inclusive. The entry retains the CDR3 DNA only, 39 bases that are in frame from base 1. This chain is built from TRBV19 and TRBJ1-1, with the D gene not clear enough to name. The clonotype was recovered from a human donor with multiple sclerosis. The sequencing sample was made of CD8+ T cells from PBMCs. The bases read TGTGCCAGTACCGACGCCCCGAACACTGAAGCTTTCTTT. Its protein product is CASTDAPNTEAFF.